In this sample, the clone carrying this T cell receptor beta chain turned up once. The antigen remains undetermined. Clones were read by immunoSEQ multiplex PCR, and TCRdb kept only the in-frame ones, dropping some. The table has some 90,000 clones, nearly 90% seen once. The record originates from a study of T cell responses to AZD1222 COVID-19 vaccine. Overall study results and limits: Vaccine-associated CD4 TCRs ranged over spike, dominating at 160-218 and 743-854. Only 5 or 6 AZD1222 recipients were seropositive at baseline.

The CDR3 runs to 14 residues. V lost 2 bases and J lost 3, with 11 bases in between. Germline loops: CDR1 MDHEN, CDR2 SYDVKM. The sequencing used peripheral blood, collected on day 0 of AZD1222 vaccination. This TCR was recovered from an adult in good health. This rearrangement joins TRBV28 to TRBJ2-7; the D is unclear. CDR3 region: CASSLIRRSYEQYF. In DNA, the CDR3 is TGTGCCAGCAGTTTAATCAGGCGAAGCTACGAGCAGTACTTC.